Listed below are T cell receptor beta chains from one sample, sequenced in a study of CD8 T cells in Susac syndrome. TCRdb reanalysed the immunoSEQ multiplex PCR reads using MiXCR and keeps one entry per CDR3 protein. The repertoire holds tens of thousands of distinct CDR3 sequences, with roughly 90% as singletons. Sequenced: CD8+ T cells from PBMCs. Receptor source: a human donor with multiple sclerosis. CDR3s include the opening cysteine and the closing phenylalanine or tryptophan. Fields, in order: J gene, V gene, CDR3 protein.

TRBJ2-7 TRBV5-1 CASRVGFSYEQYF
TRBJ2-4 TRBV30 CAWELAGETKYF
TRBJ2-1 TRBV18 CASSPAGANEQFF
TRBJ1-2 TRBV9 CASSGGTEVNYGYTF
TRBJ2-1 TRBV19 CASSMEGGGYNEQFF
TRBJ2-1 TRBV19 CASSIGATYNEQFF
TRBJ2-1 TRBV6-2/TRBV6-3 CASSYSTIGGYNEQFF
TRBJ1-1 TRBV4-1 CASSQDGEGTQNTEAFF
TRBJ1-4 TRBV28 CASSLRIINEKLFF
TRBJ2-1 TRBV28 CASRERESLETQFF
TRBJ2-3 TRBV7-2 CASSSRLAYPTDTQYF
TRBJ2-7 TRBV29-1 CSVEGTSGTYEQYF
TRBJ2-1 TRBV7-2 CASSVTSGPYNEQFF
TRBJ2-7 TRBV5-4 CASSQGNEQYF
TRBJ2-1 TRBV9 CASSGLAGSSYNEQFF
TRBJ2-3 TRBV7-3 CASSLGGLATHTDTQYF
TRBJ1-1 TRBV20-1 CSARGMALNTEAFF
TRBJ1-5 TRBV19 CASSLASNQPQHF
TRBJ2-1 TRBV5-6 CASSFESVRGDQDEQFF
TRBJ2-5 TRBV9 CASSVPGTRAPRAQYF
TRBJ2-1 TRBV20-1 CSAREAGLGNEQFF
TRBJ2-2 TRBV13 CASSYGLGGGTGELFF
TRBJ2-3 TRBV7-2 CASSLPTSGIISTDTQYF
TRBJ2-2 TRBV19 CASSSHSGANTGELFF